These 27 T cell receptor beta chains share one sample of origin, sequenced in a study of blood T cell repertoires in COVID-19. Clones were read by immunoSEQ multiplex PCR, and TCRdb kept only the in-frame ones, dropping some. The top ten clones hold about 1.9% of a sample with about 300,000 clones, 85% of them seen once. The sample was PBMCs or T cells enriched from blood (not recorded which). Receptors originate from a woman between 25 and 40 years old who had been exposed to COVID-19.

V is TRBV4-3 and J is TRBJ1-2; 8 positions agree with TRBD1. The CDR3 consists of 16 residues. V shed 1 base, J shed 7 bases, and the junction held 11 bases outside the gene matches. The germline V gene encodes CDR1 LGHNA and CDR2 YSLEER. The CDR3 nucleotides read TGCGCCAGCAGCCAAGGACAAGGACAGGGAGGCGGTGGCTACACCTTC. Translating it yields CASSQGQGQGGGGYTF.

This rearrangement joins TRBV11-2 to TRBJ1-5; 9 nucleotides agree with TRBD1. The CDR3 has 15 amino acids. Germline values: CDR1 SGHAT, CDR2 FQNNGV. The junction had 4 bases not matched to a gene; V was cut back by 5 bases and J by 2 bases. The CDR3: CASSLGQGGNQPQHF. CDR3 DNA: TGTGCCAGCAGCCTGGGACAGGGTGGCAATCAGCCCCAGCATTTT.

The rearrangement uses TRBV7-2 and TRBJ1-3; unclear D gene. With 0 bases removed from V and 4 bases from J, the gap between germline ends came to 16 bases. Germline lookup yields CDR1 SGHTA and CDR2 FQGNSA. The CDR3 sequence is 17 residues long. CDR3 sequence reads: CASSLAFPNEWGNTIYF. CDR3 coding DNA: TGTGCCAGCAGCTTAGCGTTCCCGAACGAGTGGGGAAACACCATATATTTT. Complete variable domain (other parts from reference TRBV7-2 and TRBJ1-3): GAGVSQSPSNKVTEKGKDVELRCDPISGHTALYWYRQSLGQGLEFLIYFQGNSAPDKSGLPSDRFSAERTGGSVSTLTIQRTQQEDSAVYLCASSLAFPNEWGNTIYFGEGSWLTVV.

This clone was seen a few times. The chain couples TRBV30 to TRBJ1-2; a possible D gene is TRBD1 (5 bases). This CDR3 contains 15 residues. CDR1 is GTSNPN, CDR2 SVGIG, per germline (reference sequence). The ends were cut back, 2 bases at V and 6 bases at J, with 19 bases in the middle. The CDR3 DNA is TGTGCCTGGAGTTATTTAAGGGGATCAGAGAATGGCTACACCTTC. Amino acids: CAWSYLRGSENGYTF.

This clone was seen more than once but under ten times. The J gene is TRBJ2-5, the V gene TRBV5-8; the D gene is possibly TRBD1 (6 bases). V lost 0 bases and J 4 bases, leaving 16 bases between the germline ends. The CDR3 extends over 16 amino acids. Per germline, CDR1 SGHTS and CDR2 YDEGEE. The CDR3 DNA sequence: TGTGCCAGCAGCTTGGGGGGGCAGGGGAGAAGAGAGACCCAGTACTTC. This gives the protein CASSLGGQGRRETQYF.

The chain has TRBV13 and TRBJ2-7; D might be TRBD1 (5 bases). This CDR3 is 14 amino acids long. The V end lost 5 bases, the J end lost 4 bases, and 15 bases lay between the germline ends. The germline gives CDR1 PRHDT, CDR2 FYEKMQ (reference sequence). Here the CDR3 DNA reads TGTGCCAGCAGCCTCCTGGGTAAGGGGTACGAGCAGTACTTC. Its translation: CASSLLGKGYEQYF.

The chain has TRBV4-1 and TRBJ1-1; TRBD1 matches at 7 bases. With 3 bases clipped from V and 4 bases from J, the junction kept 5 bases outside the gene matches. CDR1 is MGHRA and CDR2 is YSYEKL in the germline V gene. CDR3 length equals 14 residues. CDR3 residues: CASSHMTGSTEAFF. For the CDR3, the DNA is TGCGCCAGCAGCCACATGACAGGGAGCACTGAAGCTTTCTTT.

The rearrangement links TRBV19 to TRBJ1-4; D is perhaps TRBD1 (6 bases). V gave up 10 bases and J gave up 8 bases, with 17 bases separating them. The length of the CDR3 is 13 residues. The germline V gene has CDR1 LNHDA and CDR2 SQIVND (reference sequence). The chain's CDR3 is CATGDTPQEKLFF. The CDR3 nucleotides are TGTGCCACCGGGGACACCCCTCAAGAAAAACTGTTTTTT. Using reference TRBV19 and TRBJ1-4 for the parts outside the CDR3, the full variable domain is DGGITQSPKYLFRKEGQNVTLSCEQNLNHDAMYWYRQDPGQGLRLIYYSQIVNDFQKGDIAEGYSVSREKKESFPLTVTSAQKNPTAFYLCATGDTPQEKLFFGSGTQLSVL.

CDR3 sequence reads: CASSHYEQYF. DNA of the CDR3: TGTGCCAGCAGTCATTACGAGCAGTACTTC. V and J are TRBV28 and TRBJ2-7; no clear D. Trimming pared 5 bases from V and 4 bases from J, leaving 3 bases between. Germline lookup yields CDR1 MDHEN and CDR2 SYDVKM. The CDR3 is made up of 10 amino acids.

The chain carries TRBV7-8 and TRBJ2-3; TRBD2 is a possible D gene (5 bases). The germline gives CDR1 SGHVS, CDR2 FQNEAQ. The germline V and J ends were trimmed by 8 bases and 0 bases, with 15 bases remaining between them. The length of the CDR3 is 15 residues. The CDR3, as DNA: TGTGCCAGCGGACTCAATGGTCCTAGCACAGATACGCAGTATTTT. Protein sequence: CASGLNGPSTDTQYF.

The rearrangement joins TRBV6-5 to TRBJ1-1; TRBD1 matches 12 bases. V was clipped by 4 bases and J by 5 bases; unmatched bases: 2. Germline CDR1 MNHEY, CDR2 SVGAGI. The CDR3 spans 14 residues. The CDR3 region has the DNA TGTGCCAGCAGTTGGGGACAGGGGGCGACTGAAGCTTTCTTT. Amino acid sequence: CASSWGQGATEAFF.

The CDR3 coding sequence is TGTGCCAGCAGCCGGAGCGGGGCCGAGGGGGAGACCCAGTACTTC. Residues: CASSRSGAEGETQYF. The chain links TRBV7-8 to TRBJ2-5, with 7 bases lining up with TRBD2. The germline V gene has CDR1 SGHVS and CDR2 FQNEAQ. This CDR3 is built from 15 residues. V lost 5 bases and J lost 5; bases outside the gene matches: 11.

The genes are TRBV7-3 and TRBJ1-1, with 9 bases identical to TRBD1. V was pared by 4 bases and J by 2 bases, with 8 bases of the junction left unmatched. Germline CDR1 reads SGHTA; CDR2 reads FQGTGA. This CDR3 contains 16 residues. CDR3 in DNA: TGTGCCAGCAGCTCTCCGGGACAGGGAGGAAACACTGAAGCTTTCTTT. Its protein product is CASSSPGQGGNTEAFF.

The gene calls are TRBV19 and TRBJ1-4; 7 nucleotides line up with TRBD1. CDR1 LNHDA and CDR2 SQIVND come from the germline V gene (reference sequence). The CDR3 sequence is 15 residues long. The V segment lost 9 bases and the J segment 3 bases; nucleotides outside the gene matches: 10. CDR3 region: CASSPGQISNEKLFF. The DNA for the CDR3 is TGTGCCAGCTCACCGGGACAGATATCTAATGAAAAACTGTTTTTT.

This chain uses TRBV18 with TRBJ2-7; tentatively, D is TRBD1 (6 bases). V was shortened by 6 bases and J by 3 bases, with 21 bases between the two germline ends. Germline V gene data show CDR1 as KGHSH and CDR2 as LQKENI. The CDR3 is 16 amino acids. The DNA for the CDR3 is TGTGCCAGCTCTCCATCGGAACAGGGTTGGAACTACGAGCAGTACTTC. Translating it yields CASSPSEQGWNYEQYF.

The J gene is TRBJ1-5, the V gene TRBV27; unclear D gene. V lost 6 bases to trimming and J lost 2 bases, with 11 bases between them. CDR1 and CDR2 from the germline V gene are MNHEY and SMNVEV (reference sequence). This CDR3 region has 14 residues. CDR3 DNA: TGTGCCAGCAGGCTAATTGCGGGCAATCAGCCCCAGCATTTT. Residues: CASRLIAGNQPQHF.

The V gene is TRBV19, the J gene TRBJ1-1, with TRBD1 identical over 7 bases. The CDR3 is 12 residues long. CDR1 and CDR2 from the germline V gene are LNHDA and SQIVND (reference sequence). Trimming took 6 bases from V and 3 from J; bases not matched to a gene: 1. CDR3 bases: TGTGCCAGTAGCGACAGGGACACTGAAGCTTTCTTT. Translating gives CASSDRDTEAFF.

In its sample, this clone was seen once. The chain recombines TRBV9 with TRBJ2-1; D ambiguous. Trimming pared 1 base from V and 2 bases from J, leaving 10 bases between. The length of the CDR3 is 15 residues. Germline CDR1 is SGDLS and CDR2 is YYNGEE. The CDR3 DNA sequence: TGTGCCAGCAGCGTATCGGGTGAGGCCTACAATGAGCAGTTCTTC. It is translated as CASSVSGEAYNEQFF.

The chain has TRBV19 and TRBJ2-1; tentatively, D is TRBD1 (6 bases). This CDR3 is built from 13 residues. The germline V gene has CDR1 LNHDA and CDR2 SQIVND (reference sequence). Trimming pared 3 bases from V and 9 bases from J, leaving 12 bases between. This chain's CDR3 is CASSIEGDREQFF. The CDR3 coding sequence is TGTGCCAGTAGTATCGAGGGGGACCGTGAGCAGTTCTTC.

V is TRBV5-1 and J is TRBJ1-1; D call uncertain. The CDR3 covers 12 residues. Trimming pared 4 bases from V and 4 bases from J, leaving 8 bases between. Germline-derived CDR1 and CDR2 are SGHRS and YFSETQ. Here the CDR3 DNA reads TGCGCCAGCAGCCTGGAGCGCACTGAAGCTTTCTTT. This codes for CASSLERTEAFF.

The J gene is TRBJ2-7, the V gene TRBV15; 8 bases map to TRBD1. This CDR3 region has 15 residues. The V gene's germline CDR1 is LNHNV and CDR2 YYDKDF (reference sequence). V trimming: 0 bases; J trimming: 3 bases; junction bases outside the gene matches: 4. CDR3 sequence (DNA): TGTGCCACCAGCAGAGATACAGGGGGAAACTACGAGCAGTACTTC. Protein product: CATSRDTGGNYEQYF.

The V and J genes are TRBV28 and TRBJ1-5; no clear D gene. Germline V gene sequence: CDR1 MDHEN, CDR2 SYDVKM. There are 13 residues in the CDR3. Trimming took 4 bases from V and 2 from J, leaving 6 bases between them. CDR3 sequence reads: CASSWQGNQPQHF. The CDR3 coding sequence is TGTGCCAGCAGTTGGCAGGGCAATCAGCCCCAGCATTTT. Looking up the rest from reference TRBV28 and TRBJ1-5 gives the full variable domain: DVKVTQSSRYLVKRTGEKVFLECVQDMDHENMFWYRQDPGLGLRLIYFSYDVKMKEKGDIPEGYSVSREKKERFSLILESASTNQTSMYLCASSWQGNQPQHFGDGTRLSIL.

The gene calls are TRBV7-2 and TRBJ2-2; tentative D call: TRBD1 (6 bases). The CDR3 is 15 amino acids. Trimming left V 4 bases short and J 4 bases short, with 13 bases between. Germline V lookup: CDR1 SGHTA, CDR2 FQGNSA. CDR3: CASSSHRDSTGELFF. CDR3 nucleotides: TGTGCCAGCAGCTCCCACAGGGATTCCACCGGGGAGCTGTTTTTT.

This clone turned up a few times. CDR3 sequence: CASSLAGGEDTQYF. CDR3 coding DNA: TGTGCCAGCAGCTTGGCCGGGGGAGAGGATACGCAGTATTTT. The gene calls are TRBV5-4 and TRBJ2-3, with a possible D match to TRBD2 (6 bases). V was clipped by 0 bases and J by 6 bases, with 11 bases between them. CDR3 length equals 14 residues. Germline V gene data show CDR1 as SGHNT and CDR2 as YYREEE (reference sequence).

The V and J genes are TRBV12-3 or TRBV12-4 and TRBJ1-1, with D unresolved. The germline V and J ends were trimmed by 8 bases and 4 bases, with 11 bases remaining between them. This CDR3 comprises 12 residues. The CDR3 bases are TGTGCCAGCCGAGGTTGGAGCACTGAAGCTTTCTTT. Protein product: CASRGWSTEAFF.

This chain connects TRBV5-1 to TRBJ1-5; a possible D gene is TRBD1 (6 bases). Germline V gene sequence: CDR1 SGHRS, CDR2 YFSETQ. The CDR3 loop spans 14 amino acids. V dropped 0 bases and J dropped 5 bases, with 9 bases sitting between them. This CDR3 is CASSLGAGDQPQHF. DNA for the CDR3: TGCGCCAGCAGCTTGGGGGCAGGGGATCAGCCCCAGCATTTT.

The J gene is TRBJ2-1, the V gene TRBV11-2; TRBD2 matches at 11 bases. The V gene's germline CDR1 is SGHAT and CDR2 FQNNGV. The ends lost 0 bases at V and 5 bases at J; junction bases unmatched: 6. This CDR3 comprises 17 residues. CDR3 in DNA: TGTGCCAGCAGCTTAGATCCCCGACTAGCGGGGAACAATGAGCAGTTCTTC. Its protein is CASSLDPRLAGNNEQFF.